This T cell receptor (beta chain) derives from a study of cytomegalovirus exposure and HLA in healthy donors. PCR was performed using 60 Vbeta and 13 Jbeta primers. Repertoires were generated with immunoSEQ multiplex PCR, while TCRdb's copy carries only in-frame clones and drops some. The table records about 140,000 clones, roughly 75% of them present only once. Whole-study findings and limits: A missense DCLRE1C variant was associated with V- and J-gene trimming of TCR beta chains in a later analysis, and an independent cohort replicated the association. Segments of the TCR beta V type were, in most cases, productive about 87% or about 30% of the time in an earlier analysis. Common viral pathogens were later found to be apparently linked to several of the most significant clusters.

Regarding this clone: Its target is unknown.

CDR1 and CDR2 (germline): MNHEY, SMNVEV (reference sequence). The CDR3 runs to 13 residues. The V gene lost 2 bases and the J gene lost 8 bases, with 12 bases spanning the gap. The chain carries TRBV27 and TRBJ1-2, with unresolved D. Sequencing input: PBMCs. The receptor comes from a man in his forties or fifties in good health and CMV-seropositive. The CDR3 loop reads CASSLISGSGYTF. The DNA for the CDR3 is TGTGCCAGCAGTTTAATTTCCGGGTCCGGCTACACCTTC.